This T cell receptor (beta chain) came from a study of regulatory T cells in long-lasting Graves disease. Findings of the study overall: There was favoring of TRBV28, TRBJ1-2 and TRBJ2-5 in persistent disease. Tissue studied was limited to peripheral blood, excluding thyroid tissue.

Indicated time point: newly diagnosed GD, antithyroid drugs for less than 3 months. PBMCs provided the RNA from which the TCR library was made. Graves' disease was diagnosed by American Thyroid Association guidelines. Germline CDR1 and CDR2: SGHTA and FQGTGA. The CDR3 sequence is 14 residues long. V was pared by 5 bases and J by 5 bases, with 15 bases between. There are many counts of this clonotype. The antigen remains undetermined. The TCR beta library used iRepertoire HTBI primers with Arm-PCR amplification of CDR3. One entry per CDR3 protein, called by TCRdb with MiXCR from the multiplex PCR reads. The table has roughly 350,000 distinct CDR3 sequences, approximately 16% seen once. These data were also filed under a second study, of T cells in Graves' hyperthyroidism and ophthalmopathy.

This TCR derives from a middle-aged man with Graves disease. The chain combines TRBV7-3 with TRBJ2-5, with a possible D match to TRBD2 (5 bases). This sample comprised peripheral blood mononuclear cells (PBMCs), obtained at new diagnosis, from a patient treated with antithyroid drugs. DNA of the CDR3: TGTGCCAGCAGCCCCGCCGGGGTTGAGGAGACCCAGTACTTC. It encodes CASSPAGVEETQYF.